The 12 T cell receptor beta chains below were found in one sample sequenced in a study of T-cell memory formation after mild COVID-19. Via MiXCR, TCRdb re-called the 5' RACE reads, giving one row per CDR3 protein. The data contain more than 300,000 distinct CDR3 sequences, 20% to 25% of them singletons. Sequenced sample: PBMCs or a T cell subset sorted from them (not recorded which). Receptor source: a man aged 18 to 29 who had mild COVID-19 (a few samples of this study predate the infection). Cell type and time point are not known.

This clonotype was observed a few times. The genes are TRBV7-2 and TRBJ2-7; the match to TRBD2 covers 10 bases. The V gene's germline CDR1 is SGHTA and CDR2 FQGNSA. The CDR3 consists of 15 residues. J gave up 3 bases and V 4 bases, and 6 bases lay outside the gene matches. In DNA, the CDR3 is TGTGCCAGCAGCTCAGAGCCTAGCGGGGGCTACGAGCAGTACTTC. Residues: CASSSEPSGGYEQYF.

This clonotype occurred a few times. The chain carries TRBV12-3 or TRBV12-4 and TRBJ1-6; D is ambiguous. This CDR3 is 14 amino acids long. Deletions cut 2 bases from V and 9 bases from J, with 11 bases between. The CDR3 DNA is TGTGCCAGCAGTTTATATTTTGCGAGTTCACCCCTCCACTTT. Translating gives CASSLYFASSPLHF.

This chain joins TRBV4-1 and TRBJ2-4, with 7 bases lining up with TRBD2. V lost 3 bases, J lost 0 bases, and 5 bases stayed unmatched. Germline V gene data show CDR1 as MGHRA and CDR2 as YSYEKL. This CDR3 is built from 16 residues. The CDR3 DNA reads TGCGCCAGCAGCCACCGAGCGGGACTAGCCAAAAACATTCAGTACTTC. Translation gives CASSHRAGLAKNIQYF.

The genes are TRBV7-6 and TRBJ2-7; D is possibly TRBD1 (6 bases). The germline V gene encodes CDR1 SGHVS and CDR2 FNYEAQ. The CDR3 extends over 15 amino acids. V was cut by 3 bases and J by 7 bases, with 19 bases left in between. The CDR3 protein is CASSFYRVSFREQYV. DNA of the CDR3: TGTGCCAGCAGCTTTTACAGGGTCTCCTTTCGGGAGCAGTACGTC.

The rearrangement links TRBV7-3 to TRBJ2-2; D might be TRBD2 (6 bases). CDR1 and CDR2 from the germline V gene are SGHTA and FQGTGA. The germline V and J ends were trimmed by 8 bases and 0 bases, with 10 bases remaining between them. There are 14 residues in the CDR3. In DNA form, the CDR3 reads TGTGCCAGCGGGACGGGGGCGAACACCGGGGAGCTGTTTTTT. This encodes CASGTGANTGELFF. The full variable domain, rest sourced from reference TRBV7-3 and TRBJ2-2, is GAGVSQTPSNKVTEKGKYVELRCDPISGHTALYWYRQSLGQGPEFLIYFQGTGAADDSGLPNDRFFAVRPEGSVSTLKIQRTERGDSAVYLCASGTGANTGELFFGEGSRLTVL.

This clonotype has at least ten counts. The genes are TRBV10-3 and TRBJ2-7; D gene unclear. The CDR3 covers 13 residues. The V gene lost 3 bases and the J gene lost 2 bases, with 8 bases spanning the gap. CDR1 is ENHRY, CDR2 SYGVKD, per germline. The CDR3 DNA sequence: TGTGCCATCAGTGACGTTAAGGCCTACGAGCAGTACTTC. It codes for CAISDVKAYEQYF.

J is TRBJ2-1 and V is TRBV12-3 or TRBV12-4, with D possibly being TRBD1 (6 bases). The CDR3 totals 15 residues. The ends were cut back, 6 bases at V and 9 bases at J, with 21 bases in the middle. The CDR3 nucleotides read TGTGCCAGCAGCCCTGGGGGCTCGACCCAGGGTGAGCAGTTCTTC. Translation: CASSPGGSTQGEQFF.

Concerning this clonotype itself: At one end the junction does not follow the germline gene, possibly because of a read error. This chain connects TRBV5-1 to TRBJ1-4; D gene uncertain. The germline CDR1 and CDR2 sequences are SGHRS and YFSETQ. The CDR3 contains 15 residues. The CDR3 DNA reads as TGCGCCAGCAGATTGGACGGCGGAGCTTTGGAAAAACTGTTTTTT. This translates into CASRLDGGALEKLFF.

The CDR3 protein is CASSDGRPGQPQHF. In nucleotides, the CDR3 is TGTGCCAGCAGCGACGGCAGGCCAGGTCAGCCCCAGCATTTT. The chain carries TRBV9 and TRBJ1-5, with D uncertain. Between the trimmed V and J ends, which lost 3 bases and 6 bases, there was a span of 13 bases. Germline V gene lookup returns CDR1 SGDLS and CDR2 YYNGEE. There are 14 residues in the CDR3. The variable domain in full, completed from reference TRBV9 and TRBJ1-5, reads DSGVTQTPKHLITATGQRVTLRCSPRSGDLSVYWYQQSLDQGLQFLIQYYNGEERAKGNILERFSAQQFPDLHSELNLSSLELGDSALYFCASSDGRPGQPQHFGDGTRLSIL.

The chain is built from TRBV4-3 and TRBJ2-1; D possibly corresponds to TRBD2 (5 bases). CDR1 is LGHNA, CDR2 YSLEER, per germline. CDR3 length: 14 amino acids. The V gene lost 0 bases and the J gene lost 5 bases, with 8 bases spanning the gap. Here the CDR3 reads CASSQDLGDNEQFF. For the CDR3, the DNA is TGCGCCAGCAGCCAAGATTTGGGAGACAATGAGCAGTTCTTC.

This clonotype has a handful of counts. V gene TRBV12-3 or TRBV12-4 combines with J gene TRBJ1-2; D is ambiguous. Deletions cut 7 bases from V and 2 bases from J, with 11 bases between. The CDR3 totals 13 residues. The CDR3 region has the DNA TGTGCCAGCACTGTACAGACGAACTATGGCTACACCTTC. It encodes CASTVQTNYGYTF.

This clonotype was seen more than once but under ten times. The V call is TRBV7-2, the J call TRBJ2-1; weak D call: TRBD2 (7 bases). V lost 9 bases and J 3 bases, leaving 12 bases between the germline ends. This CDR3 is 13 amino acids long. Germline V gene lookup returns CDR1 SGHTA and CDR2 FQGNSA. The DNA of the CDR3 is TGTGCCAGTGGGGGGGCCAACTACAATGAGCAGTTCTTC. It encodes CASGGANYNEQFF.